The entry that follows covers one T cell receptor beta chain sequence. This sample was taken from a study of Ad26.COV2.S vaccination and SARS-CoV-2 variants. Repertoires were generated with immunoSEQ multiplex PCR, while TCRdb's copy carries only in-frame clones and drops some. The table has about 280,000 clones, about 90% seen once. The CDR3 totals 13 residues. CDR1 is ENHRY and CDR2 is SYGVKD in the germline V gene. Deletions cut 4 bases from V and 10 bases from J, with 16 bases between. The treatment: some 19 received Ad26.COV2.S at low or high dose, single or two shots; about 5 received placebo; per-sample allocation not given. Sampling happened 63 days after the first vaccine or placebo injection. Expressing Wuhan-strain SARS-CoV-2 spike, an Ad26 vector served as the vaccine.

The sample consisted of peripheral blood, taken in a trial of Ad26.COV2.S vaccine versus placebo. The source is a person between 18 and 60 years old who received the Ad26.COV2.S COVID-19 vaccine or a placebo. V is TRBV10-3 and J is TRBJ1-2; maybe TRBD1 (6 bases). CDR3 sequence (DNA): TGTGCCATCAGTGGTGGAGGGGGATTTGACTACACCTTC. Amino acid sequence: CAISGGGGFDYTF.